The 5 T cell receptor beta chains below were found in one sample sequenced in a study of cytomegalovirus exposure and HLA in healthy donors. Primers: 60 Vbeta forward and 13 Jbeta reverse. Assay used: immunoSEQ multiplex PCR; TCRdb lists only in-frame clones, some missing. Of around 150,000 clones in the sample, 80% are singletons; the top ten hold 13% to 15%. Sequencing was carried out using PBMCs. The source is a woman in her thirties or forties in good health and CMV-seronegative.

CDR3 protein: CACAAGAGTDTQYF. The CDR3 DNA follows: TGTGCCTGCGCTGCAGGGGCGGGCACAGATACGCAGTATTTT. V is TRBV30 and J is TRBJ2-3; a possible D gene is TRBD1 (6 bases). CDR1 GTSNPN and CDR2 SVGIG come from the germline V gene (reference sequence). The CDR3 is 14 amino acids. V was trimmed by 6 bases and J by 1 base, leaving 14 bases between them. The variable domain in full, with the rest retrieved from reference TRBV30 and TRBJ2-3, is SQTIHQWPATLVQPVGSPLSLECTVEGTSNPNLYWYRQAAGRGLQLLFYSVGIGQISSEVPQNLSASRPQDRQFILSSKKLLLSDSGFYLCACAAGAGTDTQYFGPGTRLTVL.

The genes are TRBV4-1 and TRBJ2-7; TRBD2 agrees at 10 bases. With 2 bases clipped from V and 5 bases from J, the junction kept 6 bases outside the gene matches. The germline CDR1 and CDR2 sequences are MGHRA and YSYEKL. The CDR3 runs 15 residues. The CDR3 DNA is TGCGCCAGCAGCCAACAAGGGACTAGCGAAAACGAGCAGTACTTC. Translation: CASSQQGTSENEQYF.

The V gene is TRBV7-3, the J gene TRBJ1-1; weak D call: TRBD1 (5 bases). V was clipped by 6 bases and J by 6 bases, with 11 bases between them. Germline lookup yields CDR1 SGHTA and CDR2 FQGTGA. The CDR3 length is 12 residues. CDR3 region: CASRSGTSEAFF. The CDR3 DNA reads as TGTGCCAGCAGGTCGGGGACTTCTGAAGCTTTCTTT.

The chain carries TRBV5-6 and TRBJ1-1; D is unclear. The CDR3 is 12 residues long. V dropped 2 bases and J dropped 9 bases, with 11 bases sitting between them. Germline loops: CDR1 SGHDT, CDR2 YYEEEE. In nucleotides, the CDR3 is TGTGCCAGCAGCTTTTCGAGGTTGCAAGCTTTCTTT. Protein: CASSFSRLQAFF.

This clone has just one count. This chain uses TRBV6-1 with TRBJ2-1; 9 nucleotides align to TRBD1. The CDR3 is made up of 15 amino acids. Germline V gives CDR1 MNHNS, CDR2 SASEGT. The junction had 3 bases not matched to a gene; V was cut back by 2 bases and J by 4 bases. CDR3 loop: CASSEKGQGYNEQFF. CDR3 bases: TGTGCCAGCAGTGAAAAGGGACAGGGTTACAATGAGCAGTTCTTC.